A selection of T cell receptor beta chains follows, all from one sample in a study of T cell responses to AZD1222 COVID-19 vaccine. Sequencing was performed with immunoSEQ multiplex PCR; in TCRdb, only in-frame clones are kept and a portion is missing. The sample lists roughly 150,000 clones, over 90% occurring once. Sequences were derived from peripheral blood, sampled on day 0 of AZD1222 vaccination. These receptors were collected from an adult in good health. CDR3s include the opening cysteine and the closing phenylalanine or tryptophan. Each record gives: V gene, clone size, J gene, CDR3 protein. Clone size appears in some rows only: once, few, many, or a class for an expanded clone.

TRBV28	.	TRBJ1-2	CASTQQGGGYTF
TRBV4-1	.	TRBJ1-2	CASSQDSLTNIYGYTF
TRBV5-4	.	TRBJ2-3	CASSVWTSAQYF
TRBV23-1	.	TRBJ2-2	CASSQGTGRDGELFF
TRBV4-2	.	TRBJ2-1	CASSQGSALSSYNEQFF
TRBV2	.	TRBJ1-2	CASTLEYGYTF
TRBV6-1	.	TRBJ2-1	CASSVGWWTSGRVRNEQFF
TRBV2	.	TRBJ1-2	CASSVYREAGYGYTF
TRBV3-1/TRBV3-2	.	TRBJ1-2	CASSPDSHYGYTF
TRBV5-4	.	TRBJ2-7	CASSLRLAGVGDEQYF
TRBV28	.	TRBJ1-5	CASSLTGVGNQPQHF
TRBV15	.	TRBJ2-6	CATSNRGGSGANVLTF
TRBV5-1	.	TRBJ1-3	CASSQGPGGDGNTIYF
TRBV3-1/TRBV3-2	.	TRBJ2-7	CASSPIISGGTSSYEQYF
TRBV3-1/TRBV3-2	once	TRBJ2-3	CASSQAGDRLTDTQYF
TRBV19	.	TRBJ1-2	CASSRTGSDYGYTF
TRBV11-2	few	TRBJ2-3	CASSLDLGESTDTQYF
TRBV19	.	TRBJ2-1	CASNHPGTAYNEQFF
TRBV5-1	.	TRBJ2-1	CASSLVPDKGNEQFF
TRBV6-5	.	TRBJ1-2	CASTLDQGREYGYTF
TRBV18	.	TRBJ1-2	CASSPITGGYGYTF
TRBV5-1	.	TRBJ2-5	CASSLKGPPGETQYF
TRBV9	.	TRBJ2-3	CASSVGGASKYF
TRBV29-1	.	TRBJ2-1	CSVGHYNEQFF
TRBV11-2	.	TRBJ2-7	CASSSSDRYEQYF
TRBV7-9	.	TRBJ1-2	CASSGQGVKGYTF
TRBV28	.	TRBJ1-1	CASSLRALNTEAFF
TRBV10-3	.	TRBJ1-5	CAISERTNQPQHF
TRBV27	.	TRBJ1-2	CASSLRGGLYGYTF
TRBV12-3/TRBV12-4	.	TRBJ1-1	CASQGGGTEAFF
TRBV2	.	TRBJ2-7	CASIELGTGGPEQYF
TRBV28	.	TRBJ2-7	CASKPSGSSYEQYF
TRBV6-5	.	TRBJ1-3	CASQSRPTIYF
TRBV12-5	.	TRBJ2-1	CASGRTLYNEQFF
TRBV2	.	TRBJ1-1	CASIRGPTVEGTEAFF
TRBV6-1	.	TRBJ1-1	CASSEGTGNTEAFF
TRBV7-9	.	TRBJ2-3	CASTGQGGRGDTQYF
TRBV9	.	TRBJ2-5	CASSERQGIGETQYF
TRBV12-5	.	TRBJ2-2	CASAPGLANTGELFF
TRBV11-3	.	TRBJ2-1	CASSLRTSSYNEQFF
TRBV4-1	once	TRBJ2-1	CASSQTGLAGHNEQFF
TRBV6-5	.	TRBJ2-7	CASRFGTGTYEQYF
TRBV4-1	.	TRBJ2-1	CASSQEGVEQFF
TRBV5-1	.	TRBJ2-1	CASSLGASGTYNEQFF
TRBV28	once	TRBJ2-7	CASSLSGSVEQYF
TRBV12-3/TRBV12-4	.	TRBJ2-1	CASSAGPYNEQFF
TRBV4-2	.	TRBJ1-1	CASSQDQREWGEAFF
TRBV20-1	.	TRBJ2-5	CSASTGFQETQYF
TRBV2	.	TRBJ2-1	CASRRSSGTYNEQFF
TRBV4-1	.	TRBJ1-4	CASARTWGESGEKLFF